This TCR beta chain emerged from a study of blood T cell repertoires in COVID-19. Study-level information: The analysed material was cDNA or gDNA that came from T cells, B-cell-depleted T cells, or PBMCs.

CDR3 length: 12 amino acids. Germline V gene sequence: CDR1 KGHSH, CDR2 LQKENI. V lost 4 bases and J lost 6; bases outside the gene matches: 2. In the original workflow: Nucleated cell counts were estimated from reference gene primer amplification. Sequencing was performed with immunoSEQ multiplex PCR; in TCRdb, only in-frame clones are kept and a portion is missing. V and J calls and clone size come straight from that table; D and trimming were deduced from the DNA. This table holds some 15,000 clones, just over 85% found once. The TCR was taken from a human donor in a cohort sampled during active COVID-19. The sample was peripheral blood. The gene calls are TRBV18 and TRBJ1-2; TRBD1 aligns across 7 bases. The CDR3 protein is CASSRQGDGYTF. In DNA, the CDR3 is TGTGCCAGCTCACGGCAGGGGGATGGCTACACCTTC.